Included here is one T cell receptor beta chain sequence, with context. Repertoires were generated with immunoSEQ multiplex PCR, while TCRdb's copy carries only in-frame clones and drops some. The top ten hold approximately 4% of the sample, which has 160,000 or so clones, approximately 87% seen once. These data belong to a study of blood T cell repertoires in COVID-19. Across the study: The United States, Italy and Spain provided the acute and convalescent COVID-19 samples.

The V and J ends lost 3 bases and 1 base, in that order; junction bases with no gene match: 2. The CDR3 loop spans 15 amino acids. Germline V lookup: CDR1 SGHVS, CDR2 FNYEAQ. The TCR was taken from a woman in her seventies with acute or convalescent COVID-19. V usage is TRBV7-6 and J usage is TRBJ2-2, with 7 bases that match TRBD1. Material for sequencing was peripheral blood. The CDR3 protein is CASSLTGKNTGELFF. The CDR3 DNA is TGTGCCAGCAGCTTGACAGGGAAGAACACCGGGGAGCTGTTTTTT.